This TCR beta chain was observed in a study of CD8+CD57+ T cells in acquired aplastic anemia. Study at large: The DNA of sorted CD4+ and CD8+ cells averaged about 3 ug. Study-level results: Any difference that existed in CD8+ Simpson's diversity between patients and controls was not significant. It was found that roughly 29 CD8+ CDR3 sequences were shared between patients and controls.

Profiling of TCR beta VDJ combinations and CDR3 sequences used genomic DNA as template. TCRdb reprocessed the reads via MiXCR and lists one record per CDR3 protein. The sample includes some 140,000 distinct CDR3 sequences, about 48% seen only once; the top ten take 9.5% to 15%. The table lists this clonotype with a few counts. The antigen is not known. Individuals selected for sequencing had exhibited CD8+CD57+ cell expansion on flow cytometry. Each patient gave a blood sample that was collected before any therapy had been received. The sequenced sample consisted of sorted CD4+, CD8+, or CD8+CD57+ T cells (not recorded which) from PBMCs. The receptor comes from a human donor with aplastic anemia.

The CDR3 is CAPTGNGIAGGDNEQFF. For the CDR3, the DNA is TGTGCCCCAACAGGGAACGGCATAGCGGGGGGCGACAATGAGCAGTTCTTC. The chain has TRBV2 and TRBJ2-1; 10 bases fit TRBD2. Trimming removed 11 bases from V and 5 bases from J; junction bases left unmatched: 18. Germline CDR1 and CDR2: SNHLY and FYNNEI. The CDR3 has 17 amino acids.